This T cell receptor beta chain was sequenced for a study of persistence of HIV-infected CD4 T cells (dated by TCRdb to 2019 to 2021). Context from the whole study: CMV- and HIV-1 Gag-responding CD4+ T cells were isolated from ART-treated individuals so that antigen-driven clonal expansion of HIV-1-infected cells could be examined. Participants had been on suppressive ART for a median of around eight years. Peripheral blood samples of up to about 200 mL were collected at multiple time points, except for a couple of participants, who underwent leukapheresis at a single time point. Proviral sequencing was used to assess clonality among infected cells, whereas TCRbeta sequencing gauged the clonality of all cells within each sorted population. The TCR cluster analysis across participants included eight or nine participants for CMV and roughly seven participants for Gag. Summary of the overall study and its limitations: A correlation was observed between TCR oligoclonality and proviral oligoclonality within the same sorted populations. Antigen-responding cells were enriched for degenerate expanded CDR3beta sequences, which suggests convergent selection of CD4+ responses to CMV and Gag. The study involved few individuals and tested only a limited range of antigens. Because the TCR analyses were done in bulk, restricting them to just the rare CMV-responding cells that actually carried HIV-1 proviruses was not possible. TCRbeta richness in CMV- and Gag-responding cells was significantly lower than in anti-CD3/anti-CD28-responding cells; CMV-responding cells had higher oligoclonality than CD3/CD28-stimulated and Gag-responding cells.

This clone was picked up one time. It has no known antigen specificity. No per-base quality is available; no much larger clone lies one base away. Reading the label with the study, this specimen's treatment or condition is: suppressive antiretroviral therapy. A pool of overlapping 15-mer peptides from HIV-1 Gag, at 0.85 to 1 ug per peptide per mL, was used to stimulate the cells. Nonresponding CD40L-negative CD69-negative CD45RO-high memory CD4+ T cells were sorted as memory populations depleted of antigen-responding cells. Participants were HIV-1-infected adults who started suppressive ART during chronic infection. Plasma HIV-1 RNA had been undetectable (below 50 copies/mL) in participants for at least 4 years. To be included, participants needed a CD4+ T cell count above 400 cells/uL and a positive CMV serology. Before stimulation, PBMCs were isolated using density centrifugation and then depleted of CD8+ T cells. CD8-depleted PBMCs were stimulated for about 18 hours with anti-CD28/CD49d costimulation, CD40-blocking antibody and enfuvirtide to prevent new infections. Sorting was done on either a Beckman Coulter MoFlo Legacy or an XDP sorter, and propidium iodide was used to exclude dead cells. For samples with more than one million cells, genomic DNA was extracted with the QIAamp DNA Mini Kit, and for all other samples the Quick-DNA Microprep Kit was used.

The immunoSEQ hsTCRB assay version 4 in survey mode was used to sequence TCRbeta repertoires from genomic DNA. For TCRbeta sequencing, genomic DNA was diluted to approximately 10 ng/uL, and up to roughly 1 ug was used per sample. Turning to the authors' computational methods: TCRbeta data were analyzed in ImmunoSeq Analyzer 3.0, with diversity computed on productive nucleotide rearrangements. Using the Immunarch R package, the improved Chao index served to estimate lower-bound TCR diversity and the Gini coefficient served to estimate clonality. Nucleotide rearrangements that differed but encoded the same CDR3beta amino acid sequence were counted as separate clonotypes. Differential abundance analysis identified TCRbeta sequences significantly enriched in antigen-responding cells relative to anti-CD3/anti-CD28-activated cells. GLIPH2 grouped TCRs by predicted peptide-MHC specificity, both within each participant and across combined participant data sets. In TCRdb, the immuneACCESS table is reduced to in-frame sequences with V and J assigned. These tables do not hold every clone; where another copy was compared, an unresolved V gene accounts for under half, and the others remain unexplained. V, J and clone size are those of that table, while D and trimming were read from the DNA. This sample lists just under 65,000 clones; approximately 75% were detected once. Around 1.7% of the sample rests with the top ten.

Sequences SGHRS (CDR1) and YFSETQ (CDR2) are obtained from the germline V gene. The CDR3 covers 18 residues, taking in both the cysteine and the phenylalanine. Only the CDR3 portion is preserved as DNA: 54 bases, with reading frame beginning at the first base. At the junction V is shortened by 1 base and J by 0 bases, with 14 bases in between. The rearranged chain carries TRBV5-1 and TRBJ1-6; TRBD1 is a weak D gene call, 6 bases matching. This clonotype originated in an adult man with HIV who was CMV-seropositive. The material sequenced was CD4+ T cells sorted from PBMCs after 18-hour stimulation, taken from a patient who received antiretroviral therapy. The cell subset or site label here, explained by the study, means: CD40L-CD69- CD45RO-high memory CD4 T cells not responding to Gag peptides. For the CDR3, the sequence is CASSLSGQLRSYNSPLHF. The sequenced DNA is TGCGCCAGCAGCTTGTCCGGACAGCTACGCTCCTATAATTCACCCCTCCACTTT.